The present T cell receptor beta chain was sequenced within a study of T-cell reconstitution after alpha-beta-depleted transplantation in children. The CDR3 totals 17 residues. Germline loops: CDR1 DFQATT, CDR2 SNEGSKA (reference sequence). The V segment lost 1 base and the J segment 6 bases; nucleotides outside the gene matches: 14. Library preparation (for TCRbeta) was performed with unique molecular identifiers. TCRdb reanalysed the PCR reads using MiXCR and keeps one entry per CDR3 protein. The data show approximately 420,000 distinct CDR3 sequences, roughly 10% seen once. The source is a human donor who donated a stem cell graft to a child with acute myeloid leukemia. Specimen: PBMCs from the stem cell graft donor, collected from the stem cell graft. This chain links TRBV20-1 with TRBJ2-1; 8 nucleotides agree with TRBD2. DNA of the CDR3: TGCAGTGCTAGAGCCTCCTCCGGACTAGCTATGTCCAATGAGCAGTTCTTC. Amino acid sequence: CSARASSGLAMSNEQFF.